The rows below give T cell receptor beta chains drawn from one sample of a study of beta chain features in type 1 diabetes. Here immunoSEQ multiplex PCR was the method, and the copy in TCRdb shows in-frame clones only, minus some. The sample includes hundreds of thousands of clones, 11% to 15% of them seen just once. Sequencing was performed on naive CD4+ T cells from blood. The receptors were gathered from a man aged 18 to 29 with type 1 diabetes. CDR3s include the opening cysteine and the closing phenylalanine or tryptophan. The D gene is left open where the match is weak. Size is omitted from some rows. Given values are once, few, many or a class for expanded clones.

V gene	clone size	J gene	D gene	CDR3 protein	CDR3 DNA
TRBV27	-	TRBJ1-2	-	CASSGPLSNYGYTF	TGTGCCAGCAGTGGCCCGCTATCTAACTATGGCTACACCTTC
TRBV7-8	few	TRBJ1-3	-	CASSQGFGNTIYF	TGTGCCAGCAGCCAGGGCTTTGGAAACACCATATATTTT
TRBV6-5	few	TRBJ1-2	-	CASSQTGVYGYTF	TGTGCCAGCAGTCAGACAGGAGTCTATGGCTACACCTTC
TRBV28	few	TRBJ2-1	TRBD1	CASGYRGREEQFF	TGTGCCAGCGGATACAGGGGCAGGGAGGAGCAGTTCTTC
TRBV11-2	-	TRBJ2-3	TRBD1	CASSFTGGGVDTQYF	TGTGCCAGCAGCTTTACAGGGGGAGGTGTAGATACGCAGTATTTT
TRBV2	few	TRBJ2-5	-	CASSWTYQYF	TGTGCCAGCAGCTGGACCTATCAGTACTTC
TRBV30	-	TRBJ2-1	-	CAWSVEGREQFF	TGTGCCTGGAGTGTAGAAGGGCGTGAGCAGTTCTTC
TRBV28	few	TRBJ2-7	-	CASSLRELEQYF	TGTGCCAGCAGTTTACGAGAGCTCGAGCAGTACTTC
TRBV29-1	-	TRBJ1-2	TRBD1	CSVFPGQGRNLSGYTF	TGCAGCGTTTTTCCTGGACAGGGAAGAAACCTCTCAGGCTACACCTTC
TRBV7-8	few	TRBJ2-3	-	CASSLVRYSPDTQYF	TGTGCCAGCAGCTTAGTGCGGTATTCTCCAGATACGCAGTATTTT
TRBV2	few	TRBJ2-7	-	CASRKTRDSYEQYF	TGTGCCAGCAGGAAGACTCGGGACTCCTACGAGCAGTACTTC
TRBV9	few	TRBJ2-7	-	CASSSRGYEQYF	TGTGCCAGCAGCTCCAGGGGTTACGAGCAGTACTTC
TRBV9	-	TRBJ2-7	-	CASSVVGSHEQYF	TGTGCCAGCAGCGTAGTGGGATCCCACGAGCAGTACTTC
TRBV2	-	TRBJ2-4	-	CASSQGGKNIQYF	TGTGCCAGCAGCCAGGGGGGCAAAAACATTCAGTACTTC
TRBV30	few	TRBJ2-4	-	CASDSRGYLNIQYF	TGTGCTAGTGACTCTCGCGGCTATCTAAACATTCAGTACTTC
TRBV7-2	-	TRBJ2-5	TRBD2	CASSLYAGAGGETQYF	TGTGCCAGCAGCTTATACGCGGGAGCCGGAGGAGAGACCCAGTACTTC
TRBV30	-	TRBJ2-7	-	CAWSVRGTSSYEQYF	TGTGCCTGGAGTGTACGTGGGACATCCTCCTACGAGCAGTACTTC
TRBV19	-	TRBJ2-1	-	CASSTLKTGYWNEQFF	TGTGCCAGTAGTACACTCAAGACGGGGTATTGGAATGAGCAGTTCTTC
TRBV2	-	TRBJ2-1	-	CASSRGTTNEQFF	TGTGCCAGCAGTAGAGGGACCACCAATGAGCAGTTCTTC
TRBV11-3	-	TRBJ2-3	-	CASSLDLGEDTQYF	TGTGCCAGCAGCTTAGATTTAGGGGAAGATACGCAGTATTTT
TRBV29-1	-	TRBJ1-1	-	CSVEGGQNTEAFF	TGCAGCGTTGAAGGGGGGCAGAACACTGAAGCTTTCTTT
TRBV5-1	-	TRBJ1-2	-	CASSLQSGSSGYTF	TGCGCCAGCAGCCTCCAGTCAGGGAGTAGCGGCTACACCTTC
TRBV27	few	TRBJ2-1	TRBD2	CASSPLAVSYNEQFF	TGTGCCAGCAGTCCCCTAGCGGTCTCCTACAATGAGCAGTTCTTC
TRBV7-9	few	TRBJ1-1	-	CASSLQGTNTEAFF	TGTGCCAGCAGCTTACAGGGAACGAACACTGAAGCTTTCTTT
TRBV5-6	few	TRBJ2-1	TRBD1	CASSSTGDEQFF	TGTGCCAGCAGCTCGACAGGGGATGAGCAGTTCTTC
TRBV6-5	-	TRBJ1-6	-	CASSYGSGRVTLHF	TGTGCCAGCAGTTACGGGTCGGGACGGGTCACCCTCCACTTT
TRBV18	many	TRBJ2-1	-	CASSSSSYNEQFF	TGTGCCAGCTCATCGAGCTCCTACAATGAGCAGTTCTTC
TRBV11-2	-	TRBJ1-3	-	CASSLGVTGNTIYF	TGTGCCAGCAGCTTAGGAGTAACTGGAAACACCATATATTTT
TRBV2	-	TRBJ2-2	-	CASRGTVTFAGELFF	TGTGCCAGCCGCGGGACAGTGACTTTTGCCGGGGAGCTGTTTTTT
TRBV4-1	-	TRBJ2-7	TRBD1	CASSQPRQGAGGYEQYF	TGCGCCAGCAGCCAACCGAGACAGGGGGCCGGAGGGTACGAGCAGTACTTC
TRBV5-1	-	TRBJ1-2	TRBD1	CASRPDRANYGYTF	TGCGCCAGCAGACCCGACAGGGCTAACTATGGCTACACCTTC
TRBV10-1	few	TRBJ1-2	TRBD1	CASSPGTGEGFSGYTF	TGCGCCAGCAGTCCCGGGACAGGGGAAGGCTTTAGTGGCTACACCTTC
TRBV5-1	-	TRBJ1-1	-	CASSLTQDTEAFF	TGCGCCAGCAGCTTGACTCAGGACACTGAAGCTTTCTTT
TRBV9	-	TRBJ1-2	-	CASSVRDTGVRGYTF	TGTGCCAGCAGCGTCCGGGACACCGGCGTGCGAGGCTACACCTTC
TRBV2	few	TRBJ2-2	-	CASSVETNTGELFF	TGTGCCAGCAGTGTAGAAACGAACACCGGGGAGCTGTTTTTT
TRBV6-5	-	TRBJ2-5	TRBD2	CASSYRTSGRETQYF	TGTGCCAGCAGTTATAGGACTAGCGGGAGAGAGACCCAGTACTTC
TRBV30	few	TRBJ1-1	-	CAWKARVDTEAFF	TGTGCCTGGAAAGCACGGGTCGACACTGAAGCTTTCTTT
TRBV2	few	TRBJ2-5	TRBD2	CASSETSGSFQETQYF	TGTGCCAGCAGTGAGACTAGCGGGAGTTTCCAAGAGACCCAGTACTTC
TRBV4-1	few	TRBJ2-3	-	CASSQAPLRTATDTQYF	TGCGCCAGCAGCCAAGCGCCCCTACGAACGGCCACAGATACGCAGTATTTT
TRBV7-2	few	TRBJ1-5	TRBD1	CASTPEDRGHWVQPQHF	TGTGCCAGCACCCCAGAGGACAGGGGGCATTGGGTTCAGCCCCAGCATTTT
TRBV28	-	TRBJ1-1	TRBD1	CASRTSGGTEAFF	TGTGCCAGCAGGACCTCAGGGGGCACTGAAGCTTTCTTT
TRBV10-2	-	TRBJ1-2	-	CASSGVSGSTRGYTF	TGCGCCAGCAGTGGAGTAAGTGGCTCCACTCGGGGCTACACCTTC
TRBV5-1	few	TRBJ2-3	-	CASSSTTDTDTQYF	TGCGCCAGCAGCTCGACTACAGACACAGATACGCAGTATTTT
TRBV29-1	few	TRBJ2-1	TRBD2	CSVERLAGGNEQFF	TGCAGCGTTGAAAGGCTAGCGGGAGGCAATGAGCAGTTCTTC
TRBV30	few	TRBJ2-1	-	CAWSVRGTGVNEQFF	TGTGCCTGGAGTGTACGGGGGACTGGAGTAAATGAGCAGTTCTTC
TRBV29-1	-	TRBJ1-2	-	CSVDFLGAMGGYTF	TGCAGCGTTGATTTCTTGGGGGCGATGGGTGGCTACACCTTC